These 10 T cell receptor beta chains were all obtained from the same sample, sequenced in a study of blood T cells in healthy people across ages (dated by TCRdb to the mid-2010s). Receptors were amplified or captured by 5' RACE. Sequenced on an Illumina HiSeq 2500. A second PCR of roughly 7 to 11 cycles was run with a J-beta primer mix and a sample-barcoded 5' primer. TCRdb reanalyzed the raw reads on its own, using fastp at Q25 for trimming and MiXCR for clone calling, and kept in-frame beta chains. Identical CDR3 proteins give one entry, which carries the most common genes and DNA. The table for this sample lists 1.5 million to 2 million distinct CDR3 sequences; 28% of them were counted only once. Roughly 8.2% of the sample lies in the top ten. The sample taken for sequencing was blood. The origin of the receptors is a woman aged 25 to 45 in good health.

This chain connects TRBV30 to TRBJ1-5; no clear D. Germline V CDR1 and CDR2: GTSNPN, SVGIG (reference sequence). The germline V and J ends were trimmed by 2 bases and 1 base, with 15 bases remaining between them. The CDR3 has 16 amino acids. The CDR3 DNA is TGTGCCTGGAGTCCTCCATCGGGATGGAGCAATCAGCCCCAGCATTTT. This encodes CAWSPPSGWSNQPQHF.

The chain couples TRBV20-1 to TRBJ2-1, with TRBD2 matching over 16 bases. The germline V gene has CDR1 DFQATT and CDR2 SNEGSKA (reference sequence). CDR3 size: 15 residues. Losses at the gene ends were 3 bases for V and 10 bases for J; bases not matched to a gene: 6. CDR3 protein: CSARRGLAGGGEQFF. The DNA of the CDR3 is TGCAGTGCTAGGCGGGGACTAGCGGGAGGGGGGGAGCAGTTCTTC.

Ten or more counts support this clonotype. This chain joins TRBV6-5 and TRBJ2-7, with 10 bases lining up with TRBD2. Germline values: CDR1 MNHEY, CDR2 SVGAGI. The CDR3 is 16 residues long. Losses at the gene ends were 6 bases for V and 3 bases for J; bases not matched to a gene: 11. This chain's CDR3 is CASRARRAGGFYEQYF. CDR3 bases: TGTGCCAGCAGAGCACGTAGAGCGGGAGGGTTCTACGAGCAGTACTTC.

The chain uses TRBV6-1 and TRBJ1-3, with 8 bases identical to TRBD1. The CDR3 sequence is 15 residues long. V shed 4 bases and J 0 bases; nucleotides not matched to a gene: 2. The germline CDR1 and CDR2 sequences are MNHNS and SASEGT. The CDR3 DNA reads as TGTGCCAGCAGTGGGGACAGGAGCTCTGGAAACACCATATATTTT. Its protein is CASSGDRSSGNTIYF.

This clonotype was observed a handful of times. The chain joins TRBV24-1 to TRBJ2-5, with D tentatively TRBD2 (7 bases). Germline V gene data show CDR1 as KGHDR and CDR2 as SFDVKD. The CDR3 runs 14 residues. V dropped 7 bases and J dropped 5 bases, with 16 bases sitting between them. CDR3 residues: CATSPGGGGETQYF. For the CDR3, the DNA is TGTGCCACCAGCCCCGGCGGGGGCGGCGAGACCCAGTACTTC.

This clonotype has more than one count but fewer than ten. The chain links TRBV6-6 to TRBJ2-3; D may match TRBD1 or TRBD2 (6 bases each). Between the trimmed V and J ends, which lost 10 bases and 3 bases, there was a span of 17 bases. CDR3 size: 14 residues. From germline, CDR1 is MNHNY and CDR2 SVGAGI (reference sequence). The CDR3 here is CATDGGGGTDTQYF. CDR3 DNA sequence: TGTGCCACGGACGGAGGAGGGGGAACAGATACGCAGTATTTT.

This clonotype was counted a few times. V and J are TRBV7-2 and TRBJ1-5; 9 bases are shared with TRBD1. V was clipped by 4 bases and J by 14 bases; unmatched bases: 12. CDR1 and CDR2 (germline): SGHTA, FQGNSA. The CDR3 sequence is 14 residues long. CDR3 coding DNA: TGTGCCAGCAGCTCAATGGGACAGGGAGCCTACGAGCATTTT. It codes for CASSSMGQGAYEHF.

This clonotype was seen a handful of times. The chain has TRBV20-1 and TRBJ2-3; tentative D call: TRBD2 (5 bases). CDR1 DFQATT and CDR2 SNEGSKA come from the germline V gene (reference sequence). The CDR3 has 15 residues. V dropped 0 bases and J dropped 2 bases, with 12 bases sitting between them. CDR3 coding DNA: TGCAGTGCTAGAGATTGGCGGGCCGTCACAGATACGCAGTATTTT. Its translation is CSARDWRAVTDTQYF.

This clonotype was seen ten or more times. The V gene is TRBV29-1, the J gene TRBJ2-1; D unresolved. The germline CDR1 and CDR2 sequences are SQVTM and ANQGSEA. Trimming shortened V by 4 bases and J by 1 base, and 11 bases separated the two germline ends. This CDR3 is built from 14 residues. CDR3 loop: CSVALDRSYNEQFF. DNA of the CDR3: TGCAGCGTTGCCCTAGATCGGTCCTACAATGAGCAGTTCTTC.

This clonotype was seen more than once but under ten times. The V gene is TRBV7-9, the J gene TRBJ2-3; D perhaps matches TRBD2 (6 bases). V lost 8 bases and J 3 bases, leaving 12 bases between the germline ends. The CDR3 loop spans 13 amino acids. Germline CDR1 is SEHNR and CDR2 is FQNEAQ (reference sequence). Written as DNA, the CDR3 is TGTGCCAGCCAAGGCCGGGGGACAGATACGCAGTATTTT. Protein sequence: CASQGRGTDTQYF.